This T cell receptor beta chain was observed in a study of vaccination and CD4 T cells after COVID-19. The treatment is: roughly 10-day PBMC culture with coronavirus spike peptide pools or control peptides (ViraFEST assay). There are 13 residues in the CDR3. Deletions cut 6 bases from V and 11 bases from J, with 19 bases between. Sequencing of the DNA from cultured CD4+ T cells was carried out with the Oncomine TCR Beta short-read assay. TCRdb ran MiXCR on the PCR reads and lists one entry per CDR3 protein. The table lists over 10,000 distinct CDR3 sequences, less than 80% of them singletons, with around 28% in the top ten. Comments on this clonotype: Its cognate antigen is unknown.

This rearrangement joins TRBV12-3 or TRBV12-4 to TRBJ1-1; no clear D gene. The sequencing input was CD4+ T cells from blood, cultured in vitro. This sequence was found in a human donor who had recovered from COVID-19. The CDR3: CASSFLQGGRAFF. The CDR3 nucleotides are TGTGCCAGCAGCTTCCTACAAGGAGGGAGGGCTTTCTTT.